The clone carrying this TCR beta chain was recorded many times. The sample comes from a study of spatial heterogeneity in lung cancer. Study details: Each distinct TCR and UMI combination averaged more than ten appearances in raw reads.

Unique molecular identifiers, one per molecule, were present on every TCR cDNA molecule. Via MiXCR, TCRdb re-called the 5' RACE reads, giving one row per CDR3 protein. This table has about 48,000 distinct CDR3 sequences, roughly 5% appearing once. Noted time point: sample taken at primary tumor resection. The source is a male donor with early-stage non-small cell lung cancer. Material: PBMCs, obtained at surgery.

The CDR3 protein is CASSLVSSRSYEQYF. The CDR3 nucleotides read TGCGCCAGCAGCTTAGTAAGTTCCCGCTCCTACGAGCAGTACTTC. This chain connects TRBV5-1 to TRBJ2-7; no firm D call. The CDR3 loop spans 15 amino acids. Trimming removed 2 bases from V and 0 bases from J, with 12 bases in between. Germline lookup yields CDR1 SGHRS and CDR2 YFSETQ. Full variable domain (missing parts from reference TRBV5-1 and TRBJ2-7): KAGVTQTPRYLIKTRGQQVTLSCSPISGHRSVSWYQQTPGQGLQFLFEYFSETQRNKGNFPGRFSGRQFSNSRSEMNVSTLELGDSALYLCASSLVSSRSYEQYFGPGTRLTVT.